The text below deals with one T cell receptor beta chain. This record comes from a study of blood T cell repertoires in COVID-19. Overall study: Sites across the United States, Italy and Spain contributed samples from acute and convalescent COVID-19. The analysed material was cDNA or gDNA that came from T cells, B-cell-depleted T cells, or PBMCs.

Sequencing was performed with immunoSEQ multiplex PCR; in TCRdb, only in-frame clones are kept and a portion is missing. Of approximately 190,000 clones in the sample, approximately 90% are singletons; the top ten hold 5% to 6.5%. The CDR3 totals 12 residues. The V and J ends lost 5 bases and 10 bases, in that order; junction bases with no gene match: 6. CDR1 and CDR2 (germline): SGHVS, FQNEAQ. V gene TRBV7-8 combines with J gene TRBJ1-1; TRBD1 matches at 8 bases. This receptor was taken from a man aged 40-49 years with active or convalescent COVID-19. Sequencing was carried out using peripheral blood. The CDR3 DNA is TGTGCCAGCAGCCAGGGGACAGGCCCAGCTTTCTTT. This translates into CASSQGTGPAFF.